The clone carrying this TCR beta chain showed up just once. The data stem from a study of T cell changes during pregnancy in multiple sclerosis. Sequencing used immunoSEQ multiplex PCR; TCRdb keeps in-frame clones, though not all of them. Here the sample spans about 89,000 clones, 94% being singletons. The CDR3 is made up of 14 amino acids. The V and J ends lost 0 bases and 5 bases respectively, with 8 bases between them. Germline CDR1 and CDR2: MGHRA and YSYEKL. This TCR came from a female donor in good health, enrolled as a control in a pregnancy study. The gene calls are TRBV4-1 and TRBJ1-5, with no clear D. The input for sequencing was peripheral blood, taken after pregnancy. CDR3 DNA sequence: TGCGCCAGCAGCCAAGATATGGAGGATCAGCCCCAGCATTTT. The encoded protein is CASSQDMEDQPQHF.